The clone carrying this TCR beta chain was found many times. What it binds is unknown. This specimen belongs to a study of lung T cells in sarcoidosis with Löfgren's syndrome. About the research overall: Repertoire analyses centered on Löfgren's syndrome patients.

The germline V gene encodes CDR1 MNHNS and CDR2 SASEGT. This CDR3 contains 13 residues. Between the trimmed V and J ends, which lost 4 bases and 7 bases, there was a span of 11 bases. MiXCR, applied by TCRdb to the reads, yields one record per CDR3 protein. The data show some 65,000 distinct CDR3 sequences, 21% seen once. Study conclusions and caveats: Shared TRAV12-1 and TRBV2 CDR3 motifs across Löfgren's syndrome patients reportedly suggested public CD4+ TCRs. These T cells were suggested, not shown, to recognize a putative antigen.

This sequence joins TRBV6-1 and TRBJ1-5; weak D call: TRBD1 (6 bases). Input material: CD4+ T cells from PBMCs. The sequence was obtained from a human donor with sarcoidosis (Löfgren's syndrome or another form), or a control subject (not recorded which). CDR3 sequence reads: CASSADSLQPQHF. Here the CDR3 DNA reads TGTGCCAGCAGTGCGGACAGTCTACAGCCCCAGCATTTT.